Listed here is a single T cell receptor beta chain. Sequencing used immunoSEQ multiplex PCR; TCRdb keeps in-frame clones, though not all of them. The sample holds about 680,000 clones; approximately 88% are singletons and the top ten take approximately 1.5%. The source of the sample is a study of Ad26.COV2.S vaccination and SARS-CoV-2 variants. The treatment here: over 15 received Ad26.COV2.S at low or high dose, single or two shots; roughly five received placebo; per-sample allocation not given. Day 63 after the first injection of vaccine or placebo was the sampling time. V lost 5 bases and J lost 4; bases outside the gene matches: 13. The germline V gene has CDR1 SEHNR and CDR2 FQNEAQ (reference sequence). The CDR3 consists of 17 residues.

The sequences come from peripheral blood, collected in a trial of Ad26.COV2.S vaccine versus placebo. This clonotype was obtained from a person between 18 and 60 years old who received the Ad26.COV2.S COVID-19 vaccine or a placebo. This sequence joins TRBV7-9 and TRBJ2-2, with 7 bases aligning to TRBD1. This chain's CDR3 is CASSPALGQRVTGELFF. The CDR3, as DNA: TGTGCCAGCAGCCCTGCCCTGGGACAGAGAGTCACCGGGGAGCTGTTTTTT. Full variable domain (outside the CDR3, taken from reference TRBV7-9 and TRBJ2-2): DTGVSQNPRHKITKRGQNVTFRCDPISEHNRLYWYRQTLGQGPEFLTYFQNEAQLEKSRLLSDRFSAERPKGSFSTLEIQRTEQGDSAMYLCASSPALGQRVTGELFFGEGSRLTVL.